The rows below give T cell receptor beta chains drawn from one sample of a study of T cells in Graves' hyperthyroidism and ophthalmopathy. Each CDR3 protein is one row after TCRdb ran MiXCR on the multiplex PCR reads. The table has more than 300,000 distinct CDR3 sequences, approximately 18% seen once. Sequenced sample: blood. These receptors all stem from a young man with Graves' ophthalmopathy. CDR3s include the opening cysteine and the closing phenylalanine or tryptophan. The D gene is left open where the match is weak.

j_gene: TRBJ2-1
d_gene: .
v_gene: TRBV2
CDR3aa: CASRGLTNEQFF

j_gene: TRBJ2-3
d_gene: .
v_gene: TRBV3-1
CDR3aa: CASSLLVLGTDTQYF

j_gene: TRBJ1-2
d_gene: .
v_gene: TRBV5-1
CDR3aa: CASRQDPYYGYTF

j_gene: TRBJ2-5
d_gene: .
v_gene: TRBV4-1
CDR3aa: CASSQERGAGQFQETQYF

j_gene: TRBJ2-1
d_gene: TRBD1
v_gene: TRBV27
CDR3aa: CASSSGQQTRPYNEQFF

j_gene: TRBJ1-1
d_gene: .
v_gene: TRBV20-1
CDR3aa: CSASERAGLNTEAFF

j_gene: TRBJ2-7
d_gene: .
v_gene: TRBV27
CDR3aa: CASSLSGGAEQYF

j_gene: TRBJ2-1
d_gene: TRBD2
v_gene: TRBV20-1
CDR3aa: CSAKSGGLYNEQFF

j_gene: TRBJ2-7
d_gene: .
v_gene: TRBV9
CDR3aa: CASSDEVEQYF

j_gene: TRBJ2-1
d_gene: TRBD2
v_gene: TRBV5-1
CDR3aa: CASSFAGLAGGNEQFF

j_gene: TRBJ2-1
d_gene: .
v_gene: TRBV12-5
CDR3aa: CASGLVRSEQFF

j_gene: TRBJ1-1
d_gene: .
v_gene: TRBV6-1
CDR3aa: CASSEARRQFKAFF

j_gene: TRBJ2-3
d_gene: .
v_gene: TRBV9
CDR3aa: CASSGPDGTDTQYF

j_gene: TRBJ1-1
d_gene: .
v_gene: TRBV20-1
CDR3aa: CSARATLTGNTEAFF

j_gene: TRBJ2-3
d_gene: .
v_gene: TRBV20-1
CDR3aa: CSARGASTQYF

j_gene: TRBJ2-7
d_gene: TRBD1
v_gene: TRBV4-1
CDR3aa: CASSYRTGGYEQYF

j_gene: TRBJ1-1
d_gene: .
v_gene: TRBV15
CDR3aa: CATSLAPNTEAFF

j_gene: TRBJ2-5
d_gene: TRBD2
v_gene: TRBV7-7
CDR3aa: CASSAGGYQETQYF

j_gene: TRBJ2-5
d_gene: .
v_gene: TRBV5-6
CDR3aa: CASSFTQVQETQYF

j_gene: TRBJ1-3
d_gene: TRBD1
v_gene: TRBV6-1
CDR3aa: CASMPGGSGNTIYF